Each of the 2 T cell receptor beta chains below was sequenced from the same sample in a study of response to subunit inactivated influenza vaccine. TCRdb itself ran the RT-PCR reads through MiXCR, one entry per CDR3 protein. The sample includes more than 450,000 distinct CDR3 sequences, around 11% seen only once; the top ten take approximately 9.9%. These data were likewise used in another study, on T cells expressing NK-cell markers. That work adds: Beta-chain TCR cDNA was generated via 5'RACE template switching with UMIs.

The source was PBMCs from blood, collected on the day of vaccination. These receptors came from a middle-aged man who received an inactivated influenza vaccine.

There are a few counts of this clonotype. The gene calls are TRBV20-1 and TRBJ1-6, with 7 bases aligning to TRBD1. The J segment lost 4 bases and the V segment lost 3 bases, leaving 0 bases of the junction unmatched. The CDR3 contains 13 residues. Germline CDR1 and CDR2: DFQATT and SNEGSKA (reference sequence). The CDR3 DNA reads as TGCAGTGCTAGGGGACAGTATAATTCACCCCTCCACTTT. Encoded protein: CSARGQYNSPLHF.

The gene calls are TRBV4-1 and TRBJ1-4; D is possibly TRBD1 (5 bases). V lost 0 bases and J lost 0, with 14 bases in between. Germline CDR1 is MGHRA and CDR2 is YSYEKL. The CDR3 is 18 residues long. The DNA of the CDR3 is TGCGCCAGCAGCCAAGAAGGGAAGGGACTTGCAACTAATGAAAAACTGTTTTTT. Encoded protein: CASSQEGKGLATNEKLFF.